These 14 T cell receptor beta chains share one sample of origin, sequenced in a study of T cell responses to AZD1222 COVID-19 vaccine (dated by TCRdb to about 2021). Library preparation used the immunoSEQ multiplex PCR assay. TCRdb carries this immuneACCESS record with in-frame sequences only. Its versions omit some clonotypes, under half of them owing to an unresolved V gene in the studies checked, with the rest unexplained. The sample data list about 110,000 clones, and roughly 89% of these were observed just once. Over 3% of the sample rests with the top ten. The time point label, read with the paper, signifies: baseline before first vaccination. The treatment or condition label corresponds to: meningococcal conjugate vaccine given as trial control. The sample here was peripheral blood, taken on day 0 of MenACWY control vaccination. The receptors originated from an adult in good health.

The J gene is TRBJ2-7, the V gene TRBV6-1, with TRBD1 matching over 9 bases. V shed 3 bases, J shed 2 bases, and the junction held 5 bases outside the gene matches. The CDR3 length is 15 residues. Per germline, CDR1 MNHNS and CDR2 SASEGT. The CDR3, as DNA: TGTGCCAGCAGTGAGAAACAGGGGGCGGCCTACGAGCAGTACTTC. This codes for CASSEKQGAAYEQYF.

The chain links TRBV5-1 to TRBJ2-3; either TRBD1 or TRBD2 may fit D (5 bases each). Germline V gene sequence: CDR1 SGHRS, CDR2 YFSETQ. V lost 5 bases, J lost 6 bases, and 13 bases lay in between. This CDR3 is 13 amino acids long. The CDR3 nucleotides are TGCGCCAGCAGAGATGGGACGCCGGATACGCAGTATTTT. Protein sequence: CASRDGTPDTQYF. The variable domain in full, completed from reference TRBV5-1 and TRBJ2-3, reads KAGVTQTPRYLIKTRGQQVTLSCSPISGHRSVSWYQQTPGQGLQFLFEYFSETQRNKGNFPGRFSGRQFSNSRSEMNVSTLELGDSALYLCASRDGTPDTQYFGPGTRLTVL.

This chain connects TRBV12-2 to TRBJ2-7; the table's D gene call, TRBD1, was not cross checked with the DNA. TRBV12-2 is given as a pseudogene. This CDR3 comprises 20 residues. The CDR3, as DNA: TGTGCAAGTCGCTTACCTAAGACAGGTTTTGAGCAAAAGAGCTCCTACGAGCAGTACTTC. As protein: CASRLPKTGFEQKSSYEQYF.

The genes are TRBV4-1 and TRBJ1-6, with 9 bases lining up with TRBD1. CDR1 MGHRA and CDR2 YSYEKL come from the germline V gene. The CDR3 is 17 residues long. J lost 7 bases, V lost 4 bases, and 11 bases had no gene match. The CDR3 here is CASSPRDRGSPNSPLHF. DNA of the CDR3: TGCGCCAGCAGCCCGCGAGACAGGGGGTCGCCAAATTCACCCCTCCACTTT.

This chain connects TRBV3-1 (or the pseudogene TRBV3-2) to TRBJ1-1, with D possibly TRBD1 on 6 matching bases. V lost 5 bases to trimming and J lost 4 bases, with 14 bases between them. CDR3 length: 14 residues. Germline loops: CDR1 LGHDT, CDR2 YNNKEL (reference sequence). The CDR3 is CASSRRTGRTEAFF. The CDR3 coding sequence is TGTGCCAGCAGCAGACGAACAGGGCGCACTGAAGCTTTCTTT.

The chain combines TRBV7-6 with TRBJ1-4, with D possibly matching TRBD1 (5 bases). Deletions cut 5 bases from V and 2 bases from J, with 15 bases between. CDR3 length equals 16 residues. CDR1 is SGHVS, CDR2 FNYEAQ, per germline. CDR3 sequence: CASSEERGETNEKLFF. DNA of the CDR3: TGTGCCAGCAGCGAGGAACGGGGGGAGACTAATGAAAAACTGTTTTTT.

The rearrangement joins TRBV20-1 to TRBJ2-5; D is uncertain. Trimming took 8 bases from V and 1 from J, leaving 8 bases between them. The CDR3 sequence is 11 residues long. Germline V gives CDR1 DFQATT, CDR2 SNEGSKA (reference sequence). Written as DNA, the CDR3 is TGCAGTAATGGCCTCCAAGAGACCCAGTACTTC. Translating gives CSNGLQETQYF.

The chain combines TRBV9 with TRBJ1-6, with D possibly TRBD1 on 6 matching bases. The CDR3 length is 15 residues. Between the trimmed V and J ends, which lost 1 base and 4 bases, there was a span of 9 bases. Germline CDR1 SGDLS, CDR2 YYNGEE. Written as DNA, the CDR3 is TGTGCCAGCAGCGTAACAGGGACTTATAATTCACCCCTCCACTTT. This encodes CASSVTGTYNSPLHF. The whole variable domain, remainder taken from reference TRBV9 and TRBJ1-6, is DSGVTQTPKHLITATGQRVTLRCSPRSGDLSVYWYQQSLDQGLQFLIQYYNGEERAKGNILERFSAQQFPDLHSELNLSSLELGDSALYFCASSVTGTYNSPLHFGNGTRLTVT.

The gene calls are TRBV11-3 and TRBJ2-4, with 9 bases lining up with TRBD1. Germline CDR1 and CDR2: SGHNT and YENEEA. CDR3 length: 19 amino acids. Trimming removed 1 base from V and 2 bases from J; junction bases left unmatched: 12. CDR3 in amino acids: CASSLGGLTGGMTKNIQYF. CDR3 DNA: TGTGCCAGCAGCTTAGGCGGATTGACAGGGGGTATGACCAAAAACATTCAGTACTTC. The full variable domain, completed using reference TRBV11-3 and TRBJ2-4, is EAGVVQSPRYKIIEKKQPVAFWCNPISGHNTLYWYLQNLGQGPELLIRYENEEAVDDSQLPKDRFSAERLKGVDSTLKIQPAELGDSAVYLCASSLGGLTGGMTKNIQYFGAGTRLSVL.

CDR3 sequence (DNA): TGCGCCAGCAGCCAAGTGGGTGTTCGGGAAAAACTGTTTTTT. Translated, it gives CASSQVGVREKLFF. The chain joins TRBV4-1 to TRBJ1-4; D is uncertain. The CDR3 is 14 amino acids. The V gene's germline CDR1 is MGHRA and CDR2 YSYEKL. Trimming took 1 base from V and 8 from J, leaving 11 bases between them.

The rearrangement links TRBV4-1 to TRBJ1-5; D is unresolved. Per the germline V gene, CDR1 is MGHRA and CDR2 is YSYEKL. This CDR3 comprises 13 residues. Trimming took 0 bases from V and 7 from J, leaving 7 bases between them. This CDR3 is CASSQDRQQPQHF. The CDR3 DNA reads TGCGCCAGCAGCCAAGATCGACAACAGCCCCAGCATTTT.

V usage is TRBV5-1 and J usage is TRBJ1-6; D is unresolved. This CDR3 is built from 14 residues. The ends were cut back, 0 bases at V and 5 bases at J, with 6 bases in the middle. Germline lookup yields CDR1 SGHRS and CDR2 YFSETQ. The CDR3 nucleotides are TGCGCCAGCAGCTTGGGAGGTAATAATTCACCCCTCCACTTT. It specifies CASSLGGNNSPLHF.

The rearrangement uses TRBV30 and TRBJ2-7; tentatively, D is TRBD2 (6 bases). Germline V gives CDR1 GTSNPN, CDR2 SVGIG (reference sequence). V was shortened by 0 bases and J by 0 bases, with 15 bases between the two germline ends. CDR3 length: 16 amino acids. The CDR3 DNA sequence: TGTGCCTGGAGTGTACGTTACGGGGGAAGCTCCTACGAGCAGTACTTC. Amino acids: CAWSVRYGGSSYEQYF.

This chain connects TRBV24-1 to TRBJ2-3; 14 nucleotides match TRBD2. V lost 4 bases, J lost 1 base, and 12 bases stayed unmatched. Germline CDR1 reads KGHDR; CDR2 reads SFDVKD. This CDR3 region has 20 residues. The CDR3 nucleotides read TGTGCCACCAGTGACCCCGGACTAGCGGGGGGATTTTTTCGCACAGATACGCAGTATTTT. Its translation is CATSDPGLAGGFFRTDTQYF.